This T cell receptor beta chain was found in a study of T-cell memory formation after mild COVID-19. Points on this clonotype: Its target is unknown. Compared with germline, one end of the junction differs, possibly owing to a read error.

Study-wide findings and caveats: Balance between CD4 and CD8 was seen in clones contracting day 15 to 85, and a CD4+ lean was seen in later expanders.

MiXCR, run by TCRdb on the 5' RACE reads, gives a single entry per CDR3 protein. The sample carries 200,000 or so distinct CDR3 sequences, around 16% recorded once. The CDR3 loop spans 17 amino acids. Germline lookup yields CDR1 LNHNV and CDR2 YYDKDF (reference sequence). The source material was PBMCs or a T cell subset sorted from them (not recorded which). The chain carries TRBV15 and TRBJ2-2; D is possibly TRBD1 (5 bases). This TCR came from an adult woman who had mild COVID-19 (a few samples of this study predate the infection). Cell type and time point are not known. The CDR3 spells CDTSRDRRQGRTGELFF. CDR3 bases: TGTGACACCAGCAGAGATCGTCGGCAGGGTCGGACCGGGGAGCTGTTTTTT. Drawing the rest from reference TRBV15 and TRBJ2-2, the complete variable domain is DAMVIQNPRYQVTQFGKPVTLSCSQTLNHNVMYWYQQKSSQAPKLLFHYYDKDFNNEADTPDNFQSRRPNTSFCFLDIRSPGLGDTAMYLCDTSRDRRQGRTGELFFGEGSRLTVL.